Presented here are 24 T cell receptor beta chains from one specimen sequenced in a study of T cell responses to AZD1222 COVID-19 vaccine. Clones were sequenced by immunoSEQ multiplex PCR, and TCRdb holds only the in-frame ones, with some missing. The table lists about 110,000 clones, approximately 89% of them singletons. Sequenced here: peripheral blood, sampled 28 days after the second AZD1222 dose. Source of these receptors: an adult who received the AZD1222 COVID-19 vaccine.

The sample holds one count of this clone. The chain uses TRBV7-2 and TRBJ1-1; D gene unclear. V dropped 3 bases and J dropped 8 bases, with 7 bases sitting between them. CDR3 length: 11 amino acids. Germline V gives CDR1 SGHTA, CDR2 FQGNSA. Here the CDR3 DNA reads TGTGCCAGCAGCTTTACAGTCGAAGCTTTCTTT. It yields the protein CASSFTVEAFF.

The chain links TRBV6-2 or TRBV6-3 to TRBJ1-2; 7 bases line up with TRBD1. The CDR3 has 13 amino acids. CDR1 is MNHEY and CDR2 is SVGEGT in the germline V gene. Trimming cost V 5 bases and J 4 bases; bases outside gene matches: 4. The CDR3 DNA reads TGTGCCAGCAGTCCGGGACAGATCTATGGCTACACCTTC. Residues: CASSPGQIYGYTF.

The sample holds a few counts of this clone. The V call is TRBV6-5, the J call TRBJ1-6, with no clear D. The germline V gene has CDR1 MNHEY and CDR2 SVGAGI. The CDR3 covers 12 residues. V lost 9 bases, J lost 4 bases, and 7 bases lay in between. The CDR3: CARDVYNSPLHF. In nucleotides, the CDR3 is TGTGCCAGGGACGTTTATAATTCACCCCTCCACTTT.

DNA for the CDR3: TGTGCCAGCAGCCAAACTATTGGGGGCAGGGAGATCACTGAAGCTTTCTTT. It codes for CASSQTIGGREITEAFF. The rearrangement joins TRBV27 to TRBJ1-1; a possible D gene is TRBD1 (6 bases). The CDR3 has 17 amino acids. Germline CDR1 MNHEY, CDR2 SMNVEV (reference sequence). The V gene lost 6 bases and the J gene lost 4 bases, with 24 bases spanning the gap.

This clone was counted a few times. The rearrangement links TRBV11-2 to TRBJ2-1; D not resolved. This CDR3 comprises 15 residues. Trimming pared 1 base from V and 10 bases from J, leaving 17 bases between. Germline CDR1 and CDR2: SGHAT and FQNNGV. This CDR3 is CASSLVAFEAREQFF. CDR3 DNA: TGTGCCAGCAGCTTAGTGGCGTTTGAGGCCCGGGAGCAGTTCTTC.

This clone was counted once. The V gene is TRBV6-1, the J gene TRBJ2-3; D perhaps matches TRBD2 (7 bases). V dropped 3 bases and J dropped 1 base, with 11 bases sitting between them. There are 15 residues in the CDR3. CDR1 and CDR2 from the germline V gene are MNHNS and SASEGT. CDR3 DNA sequence: TGTGCCAGCAGTGAGGGCGGGGGCCGCACAGATACGCAGTATTTT. Protein: CASSEGGGRTDTQYF.

The chain has TRBV9 and TRBJ1-6, with TRBD1 matching over 9 bases. V was pared by 3 bases and J by 10 bases, with 8 bases of the junction left unmatched. This CDR3 contains 15 residues. CDR1 is SGDLS and CDR2 is YYNGEE in the germline V gene. The CDR3: CASSATGGVGSPLHF. The CDR3 region has the DNA TGTGCCAGCAGCGCTACAGGGGGCGTAGGGTCACCCCTCCACTTT.

The chain recombines TRBV27 with TRBJ2-7; 11 bases align to TRBD2. Germline values: CDR1 MNHEY, CDR2 SMNVEV (reference sequence). The CDR3 is made up of 19 amino acids. The trim removed 5 bases at V and 6 bases at J, leaving 21 bases unmatched. The chain's CDR3 is CASSVIAGGPKPTGGEQYF. CDR3 nucleotides: TGTGCCAGCAGTGTCATAGCGGGAGGGCCTAAGCCGACGGGGGGCGAGCAGTACTTC.

The V call is TRBV6-5, the J call TRBJ1-6; TRBD1 matches at 8 bases. With 6 bases clipped from V and 7 bases from J, the junction kept 5 bases outside the gene matches. Germline assignment: CDR1 MNHEY and CDR2 SVGAGI. CDR3 length: 14 residues. The DNA of the CDR3 is TGTGCCAGCAGCCGACAGGGGCGGAATTCACCCCTCCACTTT. The encoded protein is CASSRQGRNSPLHF.

Details on this clone: The identical CDR3 is also encoded by other nucleotide sequences in the sample. The chain recombines TRBV7-9 with TRBJ1-1; possibly TRBD1 for D (6 bases). V was trimmed by 5 bases and J by 1 base, leaving 8 bases between them. CDR3 length equals 13 residues. The germline V gene encodes CDR1 SEHNR and CDR2 FQNEAQ (reference sequence). This CDR3 reads CASSLQGNTEAFF. The CDR3 region has the DNA TGTGCCAGCAGCCTACAGGGGAACACTGAAGCTTTCTTT. Together with reference TRBV7-9 and TRBJ1-1, the CDR3 gives the full variable domain: DTGVSQNPRHKITKRGQNVTFRCDPISEHNRLYWYRQTLGQGPEFLTYFQNEAQLEKSRLLSDRFSAERPKGSFSTLEIQRTEQGDSAMYLCASSLQGNTEAFFGQGTRLTVV.

The V gene is TRBV25-1, the J gene TRBJ2-7; D ambiguous. Per germline, CDR1 MGHDK and CDR2 SYGVNS. V shed 6 bases and J shed 7 bases, with 13 bases lying between them. CDR3 length: 12 residues. CDR3 nucleotides: TGTGCCAGCAGCCAAGGTTTATTAGAGCAGTACTTC. Its protein is CASSQGLLEQYF.

The chain recombines TRBV28 with TRBJ2-1; D possibly corresponds to TRBD2 (5 bases). The germline V and J ends were trimmed by 2 bases and 4 bases, with 12 bases remaining between them. This CDR3 has 15 residues. The germline CDR1 and CDR2 sequences are MDHEN and SYDVKM. The CDR3 bases are TGTGCCAGCAGTTTAGTGATCGGGGAATACAATGAGCAGTTCTTC. Its protein is CASSLVIGEYNEQFF.

This sequence joins TRBV11-2 and TRBJ2-7; maybe TRBD2 (5 bases). The germline CDR1 and CDR2 sequences are SGHAT and FQNNGV. The CDR3 is 10 residues long. V lost 6 bases to trimming and J lost 5 bases, with 5 bases between them. The CDR3 DNA sequence: TGTGCCAGCAGGGGAGACGAGCAGTACTTC. This gives the protein CASRGDEQYF.

This chain uses TRBV19 with TRBJ1-1, with no clear D. The V end lost 3 bases, the J end lost 7 bases, and 12 bases lay between the germline ends. Germline lookup yields CDR1 LNHDA and CDR2 SQIVND (reference sequence). The CDR3 has 13 residues. CDR3 sequence: CASSMHLRVEAFF. CDR3 bases: TGTGCCAGTAGTATGCATTTAAGGGTTGAAGCTTTCTTT.

This clone has a single count. The DNA is omitted, as the CDR3 cannot be located on it reliably, and the CDR3 follows TCRdb's listing. This chain uses TRBV30 with TRBJ1-2. Both ends counted, the CDR3 spans 13 residues. Germline-derived CDR1 and CDR2 are GTSNPN and SVGIG (reference sequence). The chain's CDR3 is CANLWRGNYGYTF.

This clone has just one count. The J gene is TRBJ2-5, the V gene TRBV18; 7 bases align to TRBD2. This CDR3 is 15 amino acids long. The germline V gene has CDR1 KGHSH and CDR2 LQKENI. Trimming cost V 0 bases and J 0 bases; bases outside gene matches: 1. The CDR3 here is CASSPPSGYQETQYF. CDR3 bases: TGTGCCAGCTCACCACCTAGCGGGTACCAAGAGACCCAGTACTTC.

This chain uses TRBV30 with TRBJ1-1; 9 bases are a match to TRBD1. CDR3 length equals 16 residues. The J segment lost 4 bases and the V segment lost 3 bases, leaving 12 bases of the junction unmatched. Germline V gene lookup returns CDR1 GTSNPN and CDR2 SVGIG (reference sequence). The CDR3 nucleotides are TGTGCCTGGAGAGGATTCGGGACAGGGAGGACCACTGAAGCTTTCTTT. It yields the protein CAWRGFGTGRTTEAFF.

CDR3: CASSSLPGYEQFF. The CDR3 DNA follows: TGTGCCAGCAGCTCCTTACCTGGCTATGAGCAGTTCTTC. V and J are TRBV12-3 or TRBV12-4 and TRBJ2-1; D ambiguous. V shed 6 bases and J shed 8 bases, with 14 bases lying between them. The CDR3 runs to 13 residues.

This chain joins TRBV6-5 and TRBJ2-2; 9 nucleotides match TRBD2. Per the germline V gene, CDR1 is MNHEY and CDR2 is SVGAGI. The ends lost 7 bases at V and 5 bases at J; junction bases unmatched: 5. This CDR3 comprises 14 residues. Written as DNA, the CDR3 is TGTGCCAGCATCGGTAGCGGGAGTACCGGGGAGCTGTTTTTT. This gives the protein CASIGSGSTGELFF.

V usage is TRBV4-1 and J usage is TRBJ2-7; D might be TRBD2 (6 bases). Trimming stripped 8 bases from V and 2 bases from J, with 13 bases between. Per the germline V gene, CDR1 is MGHRA and CDR2 is YSYEKL. CDR3 length: 13 residues. In nucleotides, the CDR3 is TGCGCCAGCGGGGACTCTAGCACCTACGAGCAGTACTTC. Amino acid sequence: CASGDSSTYEQYF.

The rearrangement uses TRBV4-2 and TRBJ2-2; 7 bases line up with TRBD2. The CDR3 is 18 amino acids. The trim removed 4 bases at V and 7 bases at J, leaving 18 bases unmatched. From germline, CDR1 is LGHNA and CDR2 YNFKEQ. The CDR3 is CASSPPVGLDRGLGELFF. The CDR3 DNA follows: TGTGCCAGCAGCCCCCCAGTTGGACTAGATCGTGGTCTCGGGGAGCTGTTTTTT.

The V and J genes are TRBV18 and TRBJ2-3, with 8 bases fitting TRBD2. Germline V gene data show CDR1 as KGHSH and CDR2 as LQKENI. The length of the CDR3 is 17 residues. V was pared by 0 bases and J by 2 bases, with 7 bases of the junction left unmatched. This chain's CDR3 is CASSPPRGGSNTDTQYF. DNA of the CDR3: TGTGCCAGCTCACCACCCCGGGGGGGGTCAAACACAGATACGCAGTATTTT. The full variable domain, its missing parts supplied by reference TRBV18 and TRBJ2-3, is NAGVMQNPRHLVRRRGQEARLRCSPMKGHSHVYWYRQLPEEGLKFMVYLQKENIIDESGMPKERFSAEFPKEGPSILRIQQVVRGDSAAYFCASSPPRGGSNTDTQYFGPGTRLTVL.

The chain joins TRBV5-4 to TRBJ1-2; TRBD1 might be the D (5 bases). Germline lookup yields CDR1 SGHNT and CDR2 YYREEE (reference sequence). Trimming stripped 0 bases from V and 3 bases from J, with 15 bases between. This CDR3 comprises 16 residues. CDR3 amino acids: CASSLGPGVTDYGYTF. The CDR3 DNA sequence: TGTGCCAGCAGCTTGGGGCCGGGGGTTACGGACTATGGCTACACCTTC. Full variable domain (missing parts from reference TRBV5-4 and TRBJ1-2): ETGVTQSPTHLIKTRGQQVTLRCSSQSGHNTVSWYQQALGQGPQFIFQYYREEENGRGNFPPRFSGLQFPNYSSELNVNALELDDSALYLCASSLGPGVTDYGYTFGSGTRLTVV.

This rearrangement joins TRBV9 to TRBJ1-2; 7 nucleotides align to TRBD1. The germline gives CDR1 SGDLS, CDR2 YYNGEE. The CDR3 length is 14 residues. With 3 bases clipped from V and 1 base from J, the junction kept 3 bases outside the gene matches. The CDR3 nucleotides read TGTGCCAGCAGCGAGGGGGACAGTAACTATGGCTACACCTTC. Its protein is CASSEGDSNYGYTF.